This T cell receptor beta chain was captured by sequencing in a study of T and B cells in COVID-19 patients (dated by TCRdb to 2020 to 2021). Background for the entire study: In this study, adaptive immunity was profiled in COVID-19 patients who either had active infection or had recovered, using TRB and IGH repertoire sequencing of peripheral blood. A recovered cohort included over 15 patients who provided approximately 20 samples, and most of these patients had mild to moderate COVID-19 treated on an outpatient basis. Patients in the recovered cohort had a median age of approximately 35 years, compared with roughly 67 years for patients in the active-infection cohort. Critical illness requiring mechanical ventilation or ECMO was present in about 60% of the 20 patients in the active-infection cohort. Of the 20 to 25 patients in the active-infection cohort, over 15 had comorbidities associated with unfavorable COVID-19 outcome. Over 7 million TCR sequences were analysed from a TCR and BCR sequence repository that comprised 30 to 45 patients and approximately 69 time points. A couple of patients belonged to both the recovered and active cohorts because samples were available from active disease and after recovery. An age-matched reference group of some 39 healthy donors negative for COVID-19 antibodies was used as the comparison for repertoire analyses. As many as 9 follow-up blood samples were taken per patient, and some of the samples covered different disease stages within the same individual.

Genomic DNA extracted from blood was used in amounts of about 220-500 ng for amplification of TRB repertoires. About this clonotype: The antigen it recognizes is unknown. No base qualities exist here, and no much larger clone lies one base off it.

Trimming costs V 5 bases and J 0 bases, and their ends lie 8 bases apart. The CDR3, from cysteine to phenylalanine, totals 14 residues. Only the CDR3 portion is preserved as DNA: 42 bases, with reading frame beginning at the first base. From a lookup of the germline V gene, CDR1 and CDR2 are SGHTA and FQGNSA. Sequencing instrument: Illumina MiSeq. TRB rearrangements were amplified by multiplex PCR with BIOMED2 TRB-A/B primer pools. Two consecutive PCRs added Illumina-compatible adapters and 7-nucleotide sample barcodes to the amplicons. All library PCRs used Phusion HS II polymerase. Amplicons were purified from gel with the NucleoSpin Gel and PCR Clean-up kit, quantified on Qubit, and pooled at about 4 nM. The quality of the amplicon pool was checked on an Agilent 2100 Bioanalyzer prior to Illumina next-generation sequencing. Per the original workflow: TRB rearrangements were annotated with MiXCR 3.0.8 using the default MiXCR reference library. Non-productive reads and sequences with fewer than 2 reads were excluded, and each unique CDR3 nucleotide sequence counted as one clone. Clonality, diversity, richness and V-J gene usage were calculated in R 3.5.1. TCR clustering by CDR3 similarity used GLIPH2, with generation probabilities calculated by OLGA. GLIPH2 clusters were kept only when the clusters contained at least four unique TCR clonotypes present in at least three individuals. TCRdb's own reprocessing of the public reads used fastp at Q25 and MiXCR and kept productive beta chains. Every distinct CDR3 protein forms one entry, paired with its most common genes and DNA. The authors' filters were not applied to this entry. Recorded for this sample are roughly 25,000 distinct CDR3 sequences; less than 35% of them occurred a single time. The ten top clones hold about 1.5% of the sample.

Overall study results and their limits: The cohort was considered too small for HLA contributions to COVID-19 susceptibility or severity to be assessed. Strongly skewed TRBV/TRBJ gene usage was reported in patients with COVID-19. Few blood samples were available from mildly ill patients while symptoms were present, and early samples from severe cases were likewise scarce. A total of fewer than 3,000 TCR clusters were exclusive to the recovered cohort, and about 30 of those clusters were low-pGen clusters. Specific T cell subsets (CD4+/Treg/CD8+) and sorted SARS-CoV-2-responsive or tetramer+ T cells had not yet been sequenced, and these experiments were ongoing. Prospective validation of the reported TCR clusters was stated to be required before clinical use. TRB repertoires were found to be highly clonal in active COVID-19, whereas diversity and richness at recovery were found to rise above healthy donor levels.

The TCR originated in a human donor who had recovered from COVID-19. The sequencing sample was made of blood. The sequence links TRBV7-2 to TRBJ1-3; confidence is insufficient to name the D gene. CDR3 loop: CASSPPGSGNTIYF. Here is the DNA: TGTGCCAGCAGCCCGCCCGGCTCTGGAAACACCATATATTTT.